Shown below are 14 T cell receptor beta chains from a single sample sequenced in a study of cytomegalovirus exposure and HLA in healthy donors. Both 60 Vbeta primers and 13 Jbeta primers went into the PCR. The data were produced by immunoSEQ multiplex PCR, yet TCRdb's version contains in-frame clones alone and is incomplete. The sample holds 110,000 or so clones, around 73% seen once. Specimen: PBMCs. All receptors come from a woman under 40 in good health and CMV-seropositive.

This clone has more than one count but fewer than ten. This chain uses TRBV6-1 with TRBJ1-1, with D unresolved. Deletions cut 2 bases from V and 5 bases from J, with 9 bases between. Germline V gives CDR1 MNHNS, CDR2 SASEGT. This CDR3 is built from 13 residues. The CDR3 coding sequence is TGTGCCAGCAGTGAAAATGTTCGGACTGAAGCTTTCTTT. Its translation is CASSENVRTEAFF.

In its sample, this clone was seen a few times. The chain has TRBV5-6 and TRBJ2-3; D is perhaps TRBD1 (6 bases). V was clipped by 4 bases and J by 5 bases, with 17 bases between them. Germline CDR1 SGHDT, CDR2 YYEEEE. The CDR3 runs 15 residues. This chain's CDR3 is CASSIWDTGGDTQYF. The CDR3 DNA sequence: TGTGCCAGCAGCATATGGGACACGGGTGGAGATACGCAGTATTTT.

Worth noting for this clone: The conserved final phenylalanine or tryptophan is absent from the CDR3, which likely points to a read error. CDR3 bases: TGCGCCAGCAGCCAAGTGGTCATCCTGGCAGGTGGGTCGTATGGCTACACCCTC. Its protein is CASSQVVILAGGSYGYTL. The chain uses TRBV4-1 and TRBJ1-2; D is uncertain. Germline V gene lookup returns CDR1 MGHRA and CDR2 YSYEKL. The CDR3 covers 18 residues. V gave up 1 base and J gave up 5 bases, with 23 bases separating them.

The CDR3: CASSLVGPGSEQYF. The CDR3 DNA reads TGCGCCAGCAGCTTAGTAGGGCCGGGGTCCGAGCAGTACTTC. This rearrangement joins TRBV5-1 to TRBJ2-7, with D maybe TRBD2 (5 bases). This CDR3 region has 14 residues. V was trimmed by 2 bases and J by 6 bases, leaving 15 bases between them. Looked up from germline, CDR1 is SGHRS and CDR2 is YFSETQ.

The chain uses TRBV5-1 and TRBJ1-1; D possibly corresponds to TRBD1 (6 bases). Germline CDR1 and CDR2: SGHRS and YFSETQ. CDR3 length: 16 residues. V was clipped by 1 base and J by 1 base, with 14 bases between them. The chain's CDR3 is CASSLMSAGANTEAFF. CDR3 nucleotides: TGCGCCAGCAGCTTGATGAGTGCAGGGGCGAACACTGAAGCTTTCTTT.

The rearrangement joins TRBV7-8 to TRBJ2-7, with a possible D match to TRBD2 (6 bases). The CDR3 length is 17 residues. The V gene's germline CDR1 is SGHVS and CDR2 FQNEAQ. Trimming cost V 8 bases and J 2 bases, with 25 bases left between them. The CDR3, as DNA: TGTGCCAGCCAAGCCGCGACCGGACTACCCTCAGCCTACGAGCAGTACTTC. Amino acid sequence: CASQAATGLPSAYEQYF. Full variable domain (remainder filled in from reference TRBV7-8 and TRBJ2-7): GAGVSQSPRYKVAKRGQDVALRCDPISGHVSLFWYQQALGQGPEFLTYFQNEAQLDKSGLPSDRFFAERPEGSVSTLKIQRTQQEDSAVYLCASQAATGLPSAYEQYFGPGTRLTVT.

The chain joins TRBV9 to TRBJ2-5, with D uncertain. The DNA end favors TRBJ2-7, so the J call may be wrong. Germline V gene sequence: CDR1 SGDLS, CDR2 YYNGEE. The CDR3 consists of 14 residues. The CDR3 nucleotides read TGTGCCAGCAGCGTACAAACCTCCTCATACGAGCAGTACTTC. It translates to CASSVQTSSYEQYF.

The rearrangement joins TRBV5-1 to TRBJ2-5; D remains ambiguous. The CDR3 length is 11 residues. Between the trimmed V and J ends, which lost 10 bases and 2 bases, there was a span of 9 bases. CDR1 and CDR2 (germline): SGHRS, YFSETQ. In DNA form, the CDR3 reads TGCGCCTCACAGTTTCAAGAGACCCAGTACTTC. Residues: CASQFQETQYF.

There are a few counts of this clone. The rearrangement joins TRBV20-1 to TRBJ1-1, with D maybe TRBD1 (5 bases). This CDR3 is built from 11 residues. The germline V gene encodes CDR1 DFQATT and CDR2 SNEGSKA (reference sequence). V shed 5 bases and J shed 6 bases, with 10 bases lying between them. CDR3 protein: CSAQGRAEAFF. The CDR3 DNA is TGCAGTGCTCAGGGTAGGGCTGAAGCTTTCTTT.

V usage is TRBV19 and J usage is TRBJ1-4; 11 bases agree with TRBD1. CDR1 is LNHDA, CDR2 SQIVND, per germline (reference sequence). V was pared by 8 bases and J by 8 bases, with 4 bases of the junction left unmatched. The CDR3 is 13 residues long. The CDR3 sequence is CASSGQGEEKLFF. The CDR3 DNA reads as TGTGCCAGTTCGGGACAGGGGGAAGAAAAACTGTTTTTT.

This sequence joins TRBV29-1 and TRBJ2-1; maybe TRBD2 (5 bases). Per germline, CDR1 SQVTM and CDR2 ANQGSEA. Trimming cost V 7 bases and J 4 bases, with 20 bases left between them. The CDR3 has 15 residues. DNA for the CDR3: TGCAGCGCCATTCTGGACTCGTTCGCTTACAATGAGCAGTTCTTC. This translates into CSAILDSFAYNEQFF.

V usage is TRBV5-8 and J usage is TRBJ1-1; 8 nucleotides agree with TRBD1. Germline CDR1 SGHTS, CDR2 YDEGEE. After removal of 0 bases from V and 6 bases from J, the junction contained 10 bases not matched to a gene. The CDR3 extends over 16 amino acids. As DNA, the CDR3 is TGTGCCAGCAGCTTGGTGGGGACAGGAGGAAACGCTGAAGCTTTCTTT. It is translated as CASSLVGTGGNAEAFF.

This chain uses TRBV6-5 with TRBJ1-1, with D perhaps TRBD1 (6 bases). CDR1 and CDR2 from the germline V gene are MNHEY and SVGAGI. Trimming left V 7 bases short and J 1 base short, with 13 bases between. The CDR3 runs to 14 residues. CDR3 DNA: TGTGCCAGCAACAGGGTTCCGAGGAACACTGAAGCTTTCTTT. It yields the protein CASNRVPRNTEAFF.

This clone was recorded once. V is TRBV11-2 and J is TRBJ1-6; D might be TRBD1 (5 bases). V gave up 3 bases and J gave up 0 bases, with 12 bases separating them. CDR1 and CDR2 (germline): SGHAT, FQNNGV. The CDR3 spans 17 residues. This CDR3 is CASSFWTPSSYNSPLHF. The CDR3 DNA sequence: TGTGCCAGCAGCTTTTGGACACCGAGCTCCTATAATTCACCCCTCCACTTT.